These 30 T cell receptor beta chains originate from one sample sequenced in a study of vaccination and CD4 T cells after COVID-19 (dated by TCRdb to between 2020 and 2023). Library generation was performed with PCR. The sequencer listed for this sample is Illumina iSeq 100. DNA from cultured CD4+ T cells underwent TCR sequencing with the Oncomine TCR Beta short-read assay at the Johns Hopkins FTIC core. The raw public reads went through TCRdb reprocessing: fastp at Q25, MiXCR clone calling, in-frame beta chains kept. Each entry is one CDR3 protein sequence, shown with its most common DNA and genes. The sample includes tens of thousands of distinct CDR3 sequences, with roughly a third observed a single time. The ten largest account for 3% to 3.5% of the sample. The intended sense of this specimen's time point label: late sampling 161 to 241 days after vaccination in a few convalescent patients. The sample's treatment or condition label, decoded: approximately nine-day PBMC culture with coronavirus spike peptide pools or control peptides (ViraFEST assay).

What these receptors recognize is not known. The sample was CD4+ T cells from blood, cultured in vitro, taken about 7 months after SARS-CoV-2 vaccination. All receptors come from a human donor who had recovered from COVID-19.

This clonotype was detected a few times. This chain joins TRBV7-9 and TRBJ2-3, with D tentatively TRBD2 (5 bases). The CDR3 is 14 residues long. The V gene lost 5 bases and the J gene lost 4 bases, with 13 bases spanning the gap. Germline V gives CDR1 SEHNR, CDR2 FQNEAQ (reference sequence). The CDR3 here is CASSPRAGPDTQYF. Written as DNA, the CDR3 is TGTGCCAGCAGCCCTAGGGCGGGTCCAGATACGCAGTATTTT.

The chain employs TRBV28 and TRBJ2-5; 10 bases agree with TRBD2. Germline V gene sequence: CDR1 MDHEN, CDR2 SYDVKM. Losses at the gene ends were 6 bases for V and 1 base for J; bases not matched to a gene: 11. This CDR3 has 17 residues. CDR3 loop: CASSLAGASAPQETQYF. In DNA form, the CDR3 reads TGTGCCAGCAGCCTAGCGGGAGCGTCGGCACCCCAAGAGACCCAGTACTTC.

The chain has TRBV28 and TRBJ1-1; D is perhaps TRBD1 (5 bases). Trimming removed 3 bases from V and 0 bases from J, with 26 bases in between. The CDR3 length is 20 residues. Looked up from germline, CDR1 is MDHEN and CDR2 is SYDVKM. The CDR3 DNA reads TGTGCCAGCAGTTTCCCCAAGAAAATGACGGGGGGAACGATGAACACTGAAGCTTTCTTT. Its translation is CASSFPKKMTGGTMNTEAFF.

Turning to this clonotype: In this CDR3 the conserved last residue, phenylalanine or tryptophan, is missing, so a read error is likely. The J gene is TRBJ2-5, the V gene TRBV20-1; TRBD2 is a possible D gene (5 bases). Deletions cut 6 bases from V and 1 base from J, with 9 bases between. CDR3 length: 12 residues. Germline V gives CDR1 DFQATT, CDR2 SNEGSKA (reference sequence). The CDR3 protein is CSAEGFQETQYL. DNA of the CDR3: TGCAGTGCCGAGGGATTCCAAGAGACCCAGTACTTA.

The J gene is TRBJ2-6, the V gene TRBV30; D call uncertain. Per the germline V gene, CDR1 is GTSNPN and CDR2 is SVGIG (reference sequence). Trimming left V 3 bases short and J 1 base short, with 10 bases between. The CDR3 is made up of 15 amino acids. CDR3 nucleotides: TGTGCCTGGAGCGGCGGAAGGTCTGGGGCCAACGTCCTGACTTTC. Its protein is CAWSGGRSGANVLTF.

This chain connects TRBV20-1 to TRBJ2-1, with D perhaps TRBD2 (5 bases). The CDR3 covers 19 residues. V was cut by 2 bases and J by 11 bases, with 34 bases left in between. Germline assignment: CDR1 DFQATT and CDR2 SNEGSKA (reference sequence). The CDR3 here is CSARPSGRLPGGGQNQQFF. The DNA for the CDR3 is TGCAGTGCTAGACCGTCTGGGCGGTTACCGGGCGGCGGGCAAAATCAGCAGTTCTTC.

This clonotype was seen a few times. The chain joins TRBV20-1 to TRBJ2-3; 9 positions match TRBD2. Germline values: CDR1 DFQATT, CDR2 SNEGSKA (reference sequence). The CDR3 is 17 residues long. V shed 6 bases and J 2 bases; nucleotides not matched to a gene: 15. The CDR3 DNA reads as TGCAGTGCCCCAACCCGGGGGGCGGGGGGGAACACAGATACGCAGTATTTT. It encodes CSAPTRGAGGNTDTQYF.

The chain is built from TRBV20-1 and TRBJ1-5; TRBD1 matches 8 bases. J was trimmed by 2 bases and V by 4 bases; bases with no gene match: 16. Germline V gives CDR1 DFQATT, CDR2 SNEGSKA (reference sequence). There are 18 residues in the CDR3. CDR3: CSANQLRTGSSGNQPQHF. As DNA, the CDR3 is TGCAGTGCTAACCAACTAAGGACAGGGAGTTCTGGCAATCAGCCCCAGCATTTT.

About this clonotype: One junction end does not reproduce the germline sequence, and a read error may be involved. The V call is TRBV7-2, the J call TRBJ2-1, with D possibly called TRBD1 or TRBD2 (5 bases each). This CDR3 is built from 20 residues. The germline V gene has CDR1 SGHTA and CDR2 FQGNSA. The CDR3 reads CASSQDWVGRFGDPWYEQFF. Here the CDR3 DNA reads TGCGCCAGCAGCCAAGATTGGGTGGGACGGTTCGGGGACCCCTGGTATGAGCAGTTCTTC.

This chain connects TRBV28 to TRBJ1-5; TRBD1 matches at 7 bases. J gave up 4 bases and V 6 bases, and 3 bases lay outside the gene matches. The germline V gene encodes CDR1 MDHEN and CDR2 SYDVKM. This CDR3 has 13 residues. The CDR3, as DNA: TGTGCCAGCAGGGGGACAGCGAATCAGCCCCAGCATTTT. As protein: CASRGTANQPQHF. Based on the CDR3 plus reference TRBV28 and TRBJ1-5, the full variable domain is DVKVTQSSRYLVKRTGEKVFLECVQDMDHENMFWYRQDPGLGLRLIYFSYDVKMKEKGDIPEGYSVSREKKERFSLILESASTNQTSMYLCASRGTANQPQHFGDGTRLSIL.

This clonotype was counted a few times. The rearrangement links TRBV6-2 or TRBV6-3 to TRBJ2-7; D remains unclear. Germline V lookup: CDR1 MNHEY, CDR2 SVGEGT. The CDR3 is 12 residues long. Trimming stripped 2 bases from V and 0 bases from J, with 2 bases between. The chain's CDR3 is CASSYPSYEQYF. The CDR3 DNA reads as TGTGCCAGCAGTTACCCCTCCTACGAGCAGTACTTC.

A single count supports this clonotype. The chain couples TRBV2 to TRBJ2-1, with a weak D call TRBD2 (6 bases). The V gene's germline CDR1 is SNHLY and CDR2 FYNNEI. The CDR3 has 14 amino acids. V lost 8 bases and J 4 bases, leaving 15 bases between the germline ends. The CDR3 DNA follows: TGTGCCAGCGGTTGGGGGGTGCTGTACAATGAGCAGTTCTTC. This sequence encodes CASGWGVLYNEQFF.

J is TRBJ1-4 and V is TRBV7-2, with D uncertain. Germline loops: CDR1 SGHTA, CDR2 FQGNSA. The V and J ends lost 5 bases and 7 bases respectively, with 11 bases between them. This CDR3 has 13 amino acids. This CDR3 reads CASSPRAGEKLFF. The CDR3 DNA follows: TGTGCCAGCAGCCCCCGGGCCGGTGAAAAACTGTTTTTT. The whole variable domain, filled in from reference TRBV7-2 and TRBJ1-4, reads GAGVSQSPSNKVTEKGKDVELRCDPISGHTALYWYRQSLGQGLEFLIYFQGNSAPDKSGLPSDRFSAERTGGSVSTLTIQRTQQEDSAVYLCASSPRAGEKLFFGSGTQLSVL.

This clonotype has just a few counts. In DNA form, the CDR3 reads TGTGCCAGCAGCTTATTAGGGGTCCTCCACTTT. Protein sequence: CASSLLGVLHF. The rearrangement joins TRBV7-2 to TRBJ1-6, with TRBD1 as a possible D gene (5 bases). The CDR3 spans 11 residues. Germline V gene data show CDR1 as SGHTA and CDR2 as FQGNSA. V was trimmed by 2 bases and J by 15 bases, leaving 8 bases between them.

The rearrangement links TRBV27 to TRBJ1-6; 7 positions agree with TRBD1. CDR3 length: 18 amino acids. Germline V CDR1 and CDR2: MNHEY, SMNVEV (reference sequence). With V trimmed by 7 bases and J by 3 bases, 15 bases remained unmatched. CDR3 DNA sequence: TGTGCCAGCACAAGTTACGGTCGGGGACAGCTCTATAATTCACCCCTCCACTTT. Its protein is CASTSYGRGQLYNSPLHF.

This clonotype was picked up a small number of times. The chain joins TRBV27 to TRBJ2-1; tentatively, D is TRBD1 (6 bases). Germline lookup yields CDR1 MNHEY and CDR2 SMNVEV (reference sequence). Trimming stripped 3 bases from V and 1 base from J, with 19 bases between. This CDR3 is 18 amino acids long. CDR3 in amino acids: CASSFIGLTGFSYNEQFF. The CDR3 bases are TGTGCCAGCAGTTTTATTGGCTTAACAGGGTTTTCCTACAATGAGCAGTTCTTC.

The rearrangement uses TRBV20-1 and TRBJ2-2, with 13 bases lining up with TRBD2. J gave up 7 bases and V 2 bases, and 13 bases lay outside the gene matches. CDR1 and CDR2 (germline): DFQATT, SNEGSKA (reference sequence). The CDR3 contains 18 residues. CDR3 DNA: TGCAGTGCTAGACCCCCCTCCGGACTAGCGGGAGCTGGCGGGGAGCTGTTTTTT. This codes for CSARPPSGLAGAGGELFF.

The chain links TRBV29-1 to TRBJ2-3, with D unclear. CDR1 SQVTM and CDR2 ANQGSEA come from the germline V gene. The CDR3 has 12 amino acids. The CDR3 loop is CSGNWEADTQYF. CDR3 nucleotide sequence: TGCAGTGGCAACTGGGAAGCAGATACGCAGTATTTT.

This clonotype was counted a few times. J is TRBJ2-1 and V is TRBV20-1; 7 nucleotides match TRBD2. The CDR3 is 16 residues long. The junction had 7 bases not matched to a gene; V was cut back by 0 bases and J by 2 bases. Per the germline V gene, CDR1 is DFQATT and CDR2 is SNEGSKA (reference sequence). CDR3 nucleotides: TGCAGTGCTAGAGATGTCAGCGGGACCGCCTACAATGAGCAGTTCTTC. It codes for CSARDVSGTAYNEQFF.

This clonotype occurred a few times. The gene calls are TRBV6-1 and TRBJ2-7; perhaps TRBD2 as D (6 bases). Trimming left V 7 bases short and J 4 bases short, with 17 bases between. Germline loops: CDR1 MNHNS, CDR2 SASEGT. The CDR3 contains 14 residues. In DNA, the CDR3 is TGTGCCAGCAACTCCGGGGGTGATGGTTACGAGCAGTACTTC. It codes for CASNSGGDGYEQYF.

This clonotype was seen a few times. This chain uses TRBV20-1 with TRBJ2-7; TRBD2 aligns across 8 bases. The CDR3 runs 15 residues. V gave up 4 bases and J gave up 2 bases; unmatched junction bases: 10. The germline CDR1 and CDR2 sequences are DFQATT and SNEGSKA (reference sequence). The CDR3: CSATPTSVNPYEQYF. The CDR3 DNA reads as TGCAGTGCTACACCGACTAGCGTGAACCCCTACGAGCAGTACTTC.

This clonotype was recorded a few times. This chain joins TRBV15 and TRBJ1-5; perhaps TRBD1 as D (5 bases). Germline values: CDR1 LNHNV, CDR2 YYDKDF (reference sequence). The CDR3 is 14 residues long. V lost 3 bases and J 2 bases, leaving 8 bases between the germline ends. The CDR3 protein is CATSSQGRNQPQHF. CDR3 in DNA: TGTGCCACCAGCAGTCAGGGACGCAATCAGCCCCAGCATTTT.

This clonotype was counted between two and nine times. The CDR3 loop reads CSAIQGPSVNEQFF. The CDR3 DNA follows: TGCAGTGCCATACAGGGGCCCTCTGTCAATGAGCAGTTCTTC. The J gene is TRBJ2-1, the V gene TRBV20-1; TRBD1 matches at 7 bases. Per germline, CDR1 DFQATT and CDR2 SNEGSKA (reference sequence). V lost 6 bases and J lost 6; bases outside the gene matches: 11. The CDR3 has 14 residues.

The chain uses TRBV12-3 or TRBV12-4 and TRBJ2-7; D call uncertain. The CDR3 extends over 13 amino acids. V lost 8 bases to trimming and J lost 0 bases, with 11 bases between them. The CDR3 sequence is CASAGLSSYEQYF. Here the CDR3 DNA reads TGTGCCAGCGCTGGGTTGAGCTCCTACGAGCAGTACTTC.

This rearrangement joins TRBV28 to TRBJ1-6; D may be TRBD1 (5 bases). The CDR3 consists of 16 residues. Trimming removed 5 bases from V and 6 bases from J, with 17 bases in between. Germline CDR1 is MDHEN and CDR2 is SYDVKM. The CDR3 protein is CASSPPVGVINSPLHF. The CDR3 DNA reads TGTGCCAGCAGTCCCCCGGTGGGGGTTATTAATTCACCCCTCCACTTT.

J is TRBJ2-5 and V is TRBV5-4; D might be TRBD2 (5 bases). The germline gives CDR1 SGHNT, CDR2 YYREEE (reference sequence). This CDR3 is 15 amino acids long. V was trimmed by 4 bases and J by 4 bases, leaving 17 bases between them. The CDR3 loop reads CASSPRASVTETQYF. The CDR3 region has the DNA TGTGCCAGCAGCCCGAGGGCTAGTGTAACAGAGACCCAGTACTTC.

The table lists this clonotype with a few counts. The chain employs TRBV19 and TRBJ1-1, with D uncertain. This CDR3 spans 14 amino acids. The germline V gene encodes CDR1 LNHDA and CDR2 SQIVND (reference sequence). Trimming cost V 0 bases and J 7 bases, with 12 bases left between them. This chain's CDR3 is CASSIEWAAREAFF. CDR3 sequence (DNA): TGTGCCAGTAGTATAGAATGGGCAGCACGTGAAGCTTTCTTT.

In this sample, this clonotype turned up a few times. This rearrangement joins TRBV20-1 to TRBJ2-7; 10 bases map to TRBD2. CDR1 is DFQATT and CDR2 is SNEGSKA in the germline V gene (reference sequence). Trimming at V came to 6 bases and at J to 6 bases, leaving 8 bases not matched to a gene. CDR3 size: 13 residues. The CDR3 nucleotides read TGCAGTGCAAAAACCATAGCGGGAGGCGAGCAGTACTTC. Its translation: CSAKTIAGGEQYF.

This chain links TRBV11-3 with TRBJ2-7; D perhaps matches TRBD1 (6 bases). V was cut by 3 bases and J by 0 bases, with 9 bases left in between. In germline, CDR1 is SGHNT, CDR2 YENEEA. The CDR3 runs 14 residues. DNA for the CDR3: TGTGCCAGCAGCTTCTCAGGGGCCTCCTACGAGCAGTACTTC. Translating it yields CASSFSGASYEQYF. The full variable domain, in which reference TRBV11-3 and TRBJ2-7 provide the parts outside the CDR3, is EAGVVQSPRYKIIEKKQPVAFWCNPISGHNTLYWYLQNLGQGPELLIRYENEEAVDDSQLPKDRFSAERLKGVDSTLKIQPAELGDSAVYLCASSFSGASYEQYFGPGTRLTVT.

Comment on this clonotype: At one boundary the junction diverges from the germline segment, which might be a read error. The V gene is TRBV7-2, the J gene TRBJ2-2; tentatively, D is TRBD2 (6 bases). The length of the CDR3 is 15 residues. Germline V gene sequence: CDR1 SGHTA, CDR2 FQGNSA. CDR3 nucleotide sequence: TGTGCCAGCAGCCTAGCGAGCGCGAACACCGGGGAGCTGTTTTTT. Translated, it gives CASSLASANTGELFF.